This entry is about one T cell receptor beta chain. The observed sequence ends 3 residues before the CDR3 terminus, with the missing tail filled in from the germline J gene. HPV was found by MY09/MY11 PCR and dot-blot genotyping. This CDR3 has 17 amino acids. The germline gives CDR1 SGHTA, CDR2 FQGTGA. V trimming: 0 bases; J trimming: 6 bases; junction bases outside the gene matches: 7. These data originate in a study of T cells in women clearing cervical HPV infection. Overall study context: With HLA typing for only a few women, HLA confounding remains possible.

Sequencing used immunoSEQ multiplex PCR; TCRdb keeps in-frame clones, though not all of them. The sample has some 46,000 clones; the top ten hold less than 40%. The J gene is TRBJ2-1, the V gene TRBV7-3; 11 bases line up with TRBD2. What was sequenced was blood buffy coat. The clonotype comes from a woman aged 18-70 years with a cervical HPV16 infection that either progressed to CIN3+ or cleared (not recorded which). The CDR3 reads CASSLTFGTSGSNEQFF. CDR3 DNA (partial): TGTGCCAGCAGCTTAACTTTCGGGACTAGCGGTTCCAATGAG.